A selection of T cell receptor beta chains follows, all from one sample in a study of CD8 T cells in ankylosing spondylitis. Each CDR3 protein gets one entry after TCRdb re-called the 5' RACE reads with MiXCR. The sample contains some 840,000 distinct CDR3 sequences, 10% to 15% of which appear only once. Material: blood, either unsorted or a sorted T cell fraction (not recorded which). Receptor source: a male donor with ankylosing spondylitis. Both conserved end residues are part of each CDR3. D genes are given only for firm matches. Clone size is shown for a subset of rows, as once, few, many or a class of expanded clone.

-	TRBJ1-2	TRBV29-1	many	CSVTGRFNYGYTF	TGCAGCGTGACAGGACGGTTTAACTATGGCTACACCTTC
TRBD2	TRBJ2-1	TRBV29-1	-	CSAGTTSYNEQFF	TGCAGCGCCGGGACTACCTCCTACAATGAGCAGTTCTTC
-	TRBJ2-2	TRBV7-2	-	CASRQPDRGELFF	TGTGCCAGCAGGCAGCCTGATCGAGGGGAGCTGTTTTTT
TRBD2	TRBJ2-5	TRBV7-2	many	CASSSRTSEQETQYF	TGTGCCAGCAGCTCCCGGACTAGCGAACAAGAGACCCAGTACTTC
TRBD1	TRBJ1-4	TRBV5-6	-	CASSFGQGREKLFF	TGTGCCAGCAGCTTCGGACAGGGAAGGGAAAAACTGTTTTTT
-	TRBJ1-1	TRBV29-1	many	CSVARWGSSTEAFF	TGCAGCGTTGCTAGGTGGGGCTCTAGCACTGAAGCTTTCTTT
TRBD2	TRBJ2-2	TRBV11-2	many	CASSPMGLADGELFF	TGTGCCAGCAGCCCGATGGGACTAGCAGACGGGGAGCTGTTTTTT
-	TRBJ1-4	TRBV4-2	few	CASSQAAGKLFF	TGTGCCAGCAGCCAAGCAGCGGGAAAACTGTTTTTT
-	TRBJ1-3	TRBV9	-	CASSVGGQPSGNTIYF	TGTGCCAGCAGCGTAGGAGGACAGCCATCTGGAAACACCATATATTTT
-	TRBJ1-1	TRBV18	few	CASSSIRDSASEYTEAFF	TGTGCCAGCTCATCCATACGGGACTCCGCTAGCGAATATACTGAAGCTTTCTTT
-	TRBJ2-1	TRBV5-6	many	CASSSPYNEQFF	TGTGCCAGCAGCTCCCCATACAATGAGCAGTTCTTC
-	TRBJ1-2	TRBV6-1	-	CASSRGRFYGYTF	TGTGCCAGCAGCCGGGGACGGTTCTATGGCTACACCTTC
TRBD2	TRBJ2-5	TRBV20-1	-	CSARRTGGPETQYF	TGCAGTGCTAGGCGGACGGGAGGGCCCGAGACCCAGTACTTC
TRBD2	TRBJ2-5	TRBV5-6	many	CASSLAAGGYQETQYF	TGTGCCAGCAGCTTGGCGGCGGGGGGGTACCAAGAGACCCAGTACTTC
-	TRBJ1-1	TRBV21-1	-	CASSKGGQGVTEAFF	TGTGCCAGCAGCAAAGGAGGGCAGGGGGTTACTGAAGCTTTCTTT
TRBD1	TRBJ1-2	TRBV5-5	-	CASSRTGADYGYTF	TGTGCCAGCAGCCGGACAGGGGCGGACTATGGCTACACCTTC
-	TRBJ2-1	TRBV20-1	-	CSARDSRSSYNEQFF	TGCAGTGCTAGAGACTCCAGGAGCTCCTACAATGAGCAGTTCTTC
-	TRBJ1-5	TRBV20-1	many	CSAGGESNQPQHF	TGCAGTGCTGGAGGGGAAAGCAATCAGCCCCAGCATTTT
-	TRBJ1-1	TRBV9	many	CASSVNPGGNTEAFF	TGTGCCAGCAGCGTAAATCCAGGAGGGAACACTGAAGCTTTCTTT
-	TRBJ2-2	TRBV7-3	few	CATRRDLSNTGELFF	TGTGCCACCCGCCGGGACCTATCGAACACCGGGGAGCTGTTTTTT
-	TRBJ2-7	TRBV11-2	-	CASSRISRAPRHEQYF	TGTGCCAGCAGCCGAATAAGCAGGGCCCCGAGGCACGAGCAGTACTTC
-	TRBJ2-2	TRBV20-1	-	CSALASGVTGELFF	TGCAGTGCCCTAGCGAGCGGCGTCACCGGGGAGCTGTTTTTT
TRBD2	TRBJ2-5	TRBV10-2	few	CASREAGIQETQYF	TGCGCCAGCAGGGAAGCGGGGATACAAGAGACCCAGTACTTC
-	TRBJ2-3	TRBV5-1	-	CASSFSQSSTDTQYF	TGCGCCAGCAGCTTCTCCCAAAGTAGCACAGATACGCAGTATTTT
-	TRBJ2-2	TRBV20-1	-	CSARKSKGTGELFF	TGCAGTGCTAGAAAATCAAAGGGCACCGGGGAGCTGTTTTTT
-	TRBJ2-1	TRBV12-3/TRBV12-4	-	CASSSGLKNEQFF	TGTGCCAGCAGTTCGGGACTGAAAAATGAGCAGTTCTTC